A selection of T cell receptor beta chains follows, all from one sample in a study of shared T cell receptors in the human thymus. Repertoires were generated with immunoSEQ multiplex PCR, while TCRdb's copy carries only in-frame clones and drops some. Counted here are roughly 410,000 clones, around 95% occurring once; the ten biggest clones make up about 0.02%. Sequencing was performed on thymocytes. The receptors were gathered from a human donor. The conserved cysteine and the conserved F or W are not part of the CDR3 here.

j_call: TRBJ2-5
v_call: TRBV11-2
cdr3_aa: ASSLGPPGTQY

j_call: TRBJ2-1
v_call: TRBV7-2
cdr3_aa: ASSFGTSGAKQF

j_call: TRBJ2-2
v_call: TRBV10-1
cdr3_aa: ASRDTQNTGELF

j_call: TRBJ1-1
v_call: TRBV27
cdr3_aa: ASSDRGDLTEAF

j_call: TRBJ1-5
v_call: TRBV19
cdr3_aa: AAFSGQH

j_call: TRBJ2-1
v_call: TRBV7-2
cdr3_aa: ASSLGGAREF

j_call: TRBJ1-3
v_call: TRBV19
cdr3_aa: ASTLPGRTSGNTIY

j_call: TRBJ2-7
v_call: TRBV5-6
cdr3_aa: ASSGTTSPYEQY

j_call: TRBJ1-5
v_call: TRBV4-3
cdr3_aa: ASSQDRQRRSNQPQH

j_call: TRBJ2-1
v_call: TRBV4-2
cdr3_aa: ASSQGGQRESENEQF

j_call: TRBJ2-5
v_call: TRBV4-2
cdr3_aa: ASSQDPLAGDFETQY

j_call: TRBJ2-3
v_call: TRBV7-2
cdr3_aa: ASSLILSRTSGPGTQY

j_call: TRBJ1-5
v_call: TRBV10-1
cdr3_aa: ASREGQPQH

j_call: TRBJ2-1
v_call: TRBV28
cdr3_aa: ASRTGGLAGANEQF

j_call: TRBJ2-6
v_call: TRBV4-3
cdr3_aa: ASSQEHRGDGGANVLT

j_call: TRBJ2-7
v_call: TRBV27
cdr3_aa: ASSPSKGGLSYEQY

j_call: TRBJ1-2
v_call: TRBV5-6
cdr3_aa: ASSFSRLYGYT

j_call: TRBJ1-3
v_call: TRBV19
cdr3_aa: ASSTEPPRGPGNTIY

j_call: TRBJ1-3
v_call: TRBV7-9
cdr3_aa: ASSPTAFYPYSGNTIY

j_call: TRBJ1-2
v_call: TRBV7-9
cdr3_aa: ASSLLTVGIHGYT

j_call: TRBJ2-7
v_call: TRBV11-2
cdr3_aa: ASSLDVRAQYEQY

j_call: TRBJ1-3
v_call: TRBV28
cdr3_aa: ASSDHRGGGNTIY

j_call: TRBJ2-1
v_call: TRBV10-3
cdr3_aa: AISDGTSGRRNEQF

j_call: TRBJ1-1
v_call: TRBV30
cdr3_aa: ASPRTGLNTEAF

j_call: .
v_call: TRBV5-6
cdr3_aa: ASTVEDDRAYEQY

j_call: TRBJ2-7
v_call: TRBV5-5
cdr3_aa: ASSPGLHYEQY

j_call: TRBJ2-6
v_call: TRBV9
cdr3_aa: ASSTRDRWSSGANVLT

j_call: TRBJ2-5
v_call: TRBV9
cdr3_aa: ASSNRDKQETQY

j_call: TRBJ1-5
v_call: TRBV5-8
cdr3_aa: ASSWGQAHQPQH

j_call: TRBJ2-3
v_call: TRBV7-2
cdr3_aa: ASSLDQRDPTDTQY

j_call: TRBJ2-1
v_call: TRBV9
cdr3_aa: ASTGSGTSFSNEQF

j_call: TRBJ1-5
v_call: TRBV12-5
cdr3_aa: ASGFHPGNQPQH

j_call: TRBJ2-1
v_call: TRBV6-4
cdr3_aa: ASSPGQSYNEQF

j_call: TRBJ2-4
v_call: TRBV11-2
cdr3_aa: ASSSGAGKNIQY

j_call: TRBJ2-1
v_call: TRBV19
cdr3_aa: ASSMVGGNEQF

j_call: TRBJ2-7
v_call: TRBV28
cdr3_aa: ASSFGGDKTYEQY

j_call: TRBJ1-4
v_call: TRBV9
cdr3_aa: ASSVERGAGEKLF

j_call: TRBJ2-3
v_call: TRBV6-6
cdr3_aa: ATWGAPPSGTDTQY

j_call: TRBJ2-7
v_call: TRBV4-2
cdr3_aa: ASSQEFISSGPYYEQY

j_call: TRBJ2-1
v_call: TRBV30
cdr3_aa: AWSFTGFGRFNEQF

j_call: TRBJ2-1
v_call: TRBV7-2
cdr3_aa: ASSLAGGPYEQF

j_call: TRBJ1-5
v_call: TRBV18
cdr3_aa: ASSPSGGSNQPQH

j_call: TRBJ2-3
v_call: TRBV30
cdr3_aa: AWTGVGRRSSSTDTQY

j_call: TRBJ1-1
v_call: TRBV27
cdr3_aa: ASRPDAEGGVNTEAF

j_call: TRBJ1-2
v_call: TRBV6-1
cdr3_aa: ASSGLGCNGYT

j_call: TRBJ1-2
v_call: TRBV6-5
cdr3_aa: ASSYRQGVYGYT

j_call: TRBJ1-5
v_call: TRBV2
cdr3_aa: ASSEDGQGCQPQH

j_call: TRBJ2-5
v_call: TRBV28
cdr3_aa: ASSTRETQY

j_call: TRBJ2-1
v_call: TRBV4-1
cdr3_aa: ASSQDGPSGSSNEQF

j_call: TRBJ2-5
v_call: TRBV11-3
cdr3_aa: ASSSITGQGQETQY

j_call: TRBJ1-1
v_call: TRBV7-4
cdr3_aa: ASREQDASGEAF

j_call: TRBJ2-3
v_call: TRBV28
cdr3_aa: ASNLEASQSMGLDTQY

j_call: TRBJ1-4
v_call: TRBV5-1
cdr3_aa: ASSSSGGADKLF

j_call: TRBJ2-7
v_call: TRBV9
cdr3_aa: ASSARLAETYEQY

j_call: TRBJ1-4
v_call: TRBV28
cdr3_aa: ASSLSMGANEKLF

j_call: TRBJ2-7
v_call: TRBV7-3
cdr3_aa: ASSKGLGSSYEQY

j_call: TRBJ2-1
v_call: TRBV14
cdr3_aa: ASSQATSESVVNEQF

j_call: TRBJ2-7
v_call: TRBV15
cdr3_aa: ATSRDRTGSGVHEQY

j_call: TRBJ2-1
v_call: TRBV4-2
cdr3_aa: ASGIEKGRRVRNEQF

j_call: TRBJ1-1
v_call: TRBV28
cdr3_aa: ASHGDRGKSTEAF